The 15 T cell receptor beta chains presented below share a single source sample, sequenced in a study of beta chain features in type 1 diabetes. Points from the study as a whole: TCRB CDR3 length was moderately but significantly reduced in all four CD4+ subsets of Type 1 diabetes patients.

The antigens these receptors bind are not known. Every bit of the isolated RNA underwent reverse transcription, so sequencing read expressed TCRB transcripts. Sequenced by immunoSEQ multiplex PCR; TCRdb stores in-frame clones only, minus some. In the table there are 40,000 or so clones, about 66% of which are singletons. The specimen was Tregs from blood. The origin of the receptors is a woman under 30 with type 1 diabetes.

On this clone itself: The sample contains more than one DNA sequence encoding this CDR3. V and J are TRBV27 and TRBJ2-7, with 7 bases identical to TRBD1. Germline assignment: CDR1 MNHEY and CDR2 SMNVEV (reference sequence). This CDR3 has 16 amino acids. V shed 5 bases, J shed 2 bases, and the junction held 12 bases outside the gene matches. The CDR3 DNA reads as TGTGCCAGCAGTAGGACTGGGACAGCCGTTCCCTACGAGCAGTACTTC. Translated, it gives CASSRTGTAVPYEQYF.

This chain joins TRBV27 and TRBJ2-1; TRBD2 aligns across 9 bases. V trimming: 1 base; J trimming: 5 bases; junction bases outside the gene matches: 12. The CDR3 has 18 residues. Germline values: CDR1 MNHEY, CDR2 SMNVEV (reference sequence). The CDR3, as DNA: TGTGCCAGCAGTTTATGGGGGGGAGCGGGAGGCTCGGACAATGAGCAGTTCTTC. Translation gives CASSLWGGAGGSDNEQFF.

This clone came up a few times. The chain uses TRBV6-6 and TRBJ1-2, with 8 bases lining up with TRBD1. This CDR3 is built from 14 residues. V gave up 7 bases and J gave up 2 bases; unmatched junction bases: 6. The V gene's germline CDR1 is MNHNY and CDR2 SVGAGI (reference sequence). The CDR3 region has the DNA TGTGCCAGCATTCCGGGACAGGAAAACTATGGCTACACCTTC. It encodes CASIPGQENYGYTF.

The chain is built from TRBV7-2 and TRBJ2-7; tentative D call: TRBD1 (5 bases). In germline, CDR1 is SGHTA, CDR2 FQGNSA. CDR3 size: 12 residues. V was trimmed by 4 bases and J by 6 bases, leaving 10 bases between them. Here the CDR3 reads CASSSGIPEQYF. The CDR3, as DNA: TGTGCCAGCAGCTCAGGGATTCCCGAGCAGTACTTC.

This clone was counted a few times. The chain carries TRBV19 and TRBJ1-2; possible D gene TRBD1, 5 bases. The CDR3 length is 13 residues. Per the germline V gene, CDR1 is LNHDA and CDR2 is SQIVND (reference sequence). Trimming pared 6 bases from V and 3 bases from J, leaving 11 bases between. The CDR3 region is CASRTARDYGYTF. The CDR3 DNA reads as TGTGCCAGTAGGACCGCCAGGGACTATGGCTACACCTTC.

This chain uses TRBV28 with TRBJ2-5; a weak D match, TRBD1 (6 bases). Per germline, CDR1 MDHEN and CDR2 SYDVKM. Trimming shortened V by 5 bases and J by 3 bases, and 7 bases separated the two germline ends. The CDR3 totals 12 residues. The CDR3 sequence: CASSRGKETQYF. As DNA, the CDR3 is TGTGCCAGCAGTAGGGGGAAAGAGACCCAGTACTTC.

This chain links TRBV30 with TRBJ1-3, with D possibly TRBD1 on 6 matching bases. CDR1 is GTSNPN and CDR2 is SVGIG in the germline V gene (reference sequence). Trimming removed 2 bases from V and 2 bases from J, with 13 bases in between. This CDR3 region has 15 residues. This CDR3 reads CAWSRRGLPGNTIYF. The CDR3 DNA reads as TGTGCCTGGAGTAGGCGGGGGCTCCCTGGAAACACCATATATTTT.

The chain joins TRBV10-2 to TRBJ1-1, with D uncertain. The V end lost 7 bases, the J end lost 4 bases, and 7 bases lay between the germline ends. From germline, CDR1 is WSHSY and CDR2 SAAADI. This CDR3 is built from 11 residues. The CDR3 loop is CASTRATEAFF. CDR3 DNA sequence: TGCGCCAGCACGAGGGCCACTGAAGCTTTCTTT.

The V gene is TRBV7-2, the J gene TRBJ2-1; 9 bases line up with TRBD2. J lost 4 bases, V lost 1 base, and 2 bases had no gene match. Germline lookup yields CDR1 SGHTA and CDR2 FQGNSA. This CDR3 has 15 residues. The CDR3 DNA reads as TGTGCCAGCAGCTTAGGCGGGAGGGAGTACAATGAGCAGTTCTTC. It translates to CASSLGGREYNEQFF.

CDR3 nucleotides: TGTGCCAGCAACCCCTTCCGAAACTATGAGCAGTTCTTC. This encodes CASNPFRNYEQFF. The rearrangement uses TRBV2 and TRBJ2-1; D is uncertain. The V and J ends lost 7 bases and 8 bases respectively, with 15 bases between them. Germline CDR1 and CDR2: SNHLY and FYNNEI. The CDR3 is 13 residues long. Filled out from reference TRBV2 and TRBJ2-1, the complete variable domain reads EPEVTQTPSHQVTQMGQEVILRCVPISNHLYFYWYRQILGQKVEFLVSFYNNEISEKSEIFDDQFSVERPDGSNFTLKIRSTKLEDSAMYFCASNPFRNYEQFFGPGTRLTVL.

The genes are TRBV27 and TRBJ2-1, with TRBD2 matching 7 bases. V lost 5 bases and J lost 5; bases outside the gene matches: 9. CDR1 and CDR2 from the germline V gene are MNHEY and SMNVEV (reference sequence). CDR3 length: 15 residues. The CDR3 coding sequence is TGTGCCAGCAGTCCCTCCGGGACTACTCACAATGAGCAGTTCTTC. Translated, it gives CASSPSGTTHNEQFF.

The chain has TRBV7-2 and TRBJ2-1; 7 positions match TRBD1. V dropped 8 bases and J dropped 1; count of bases not matched to a gene: 11. CDR1 is SGHTA, CDR2 FQGNSA, per germline. This CDR3 spans 16 amino acids. DNA for the CDR3: TGTGCCAGCGGCCAACGAGGGACAGTTTCCTACAATGAGCAGTTCTTC. Translating it yields CASGQRGTVSYNEQFF.

This clone was seen a single time. Other nucleotide sequences from this sample produce the same CDR3. J is TRBJ2-5 and V is TRBV7-9; unclear D gene. The V gene's germline CDR1 is SEHNR and CDR2 FQNEAQ (reference sequence). The CDR3 has 13 amino acids. V was pared by 5 bases and J by 5 bases, with 12 bases between. CDR3 nucleotides: TGTGCCAGCAGCCCCACCGCGATCGAGACCCAGTACTTC. Protein product: CASSPTAIETQYF.

The rearrangement links TRBV27 to TRBJ2-7; 7 nucleotides match TRBD2. Trimming removed 3 bases from V and 0 bases from J; junction bases left unmatched: 5. Germline V gene sequence: CDR1 MNHEY, CDR2 SMNVEV (reference sequence). This CDR3 is built from 15 residues. The CDR3 DNA sequence: TGTGCCAGCAGTTTGTACGCGGGAGCCTCCTACGAGCAGTACTTC. As protein: CASSLYAGASYEQYF.

This rearrangement joins TRBV5-1 to TRBJ1-4, with D unclear. Germline-derived CDR1 and CDR2 are SGHRS and YFSETQ. The length of the CDR3 is 14 residues. V shed 0 bases and J shed 4 bases, with 7 bases lying between them. CDR3 sequence (DNA): TGCGCCAGCAGCTTGGGCAGACTTAATGAAAAACTGTTTTTT. Translated, it gives CASSLGRLNEKLFF.